This section outlines one TCR beta chain sequence together with its context. TCRdb's copy holds only in-frame clones and misses some; the assay was immunoSEQ multiplex PCR. The table shows about 1.5 million clones, with nearly 99% occurring only once. This CDR3 has 17 residues. Germline lookup yields CDR1 LNHNV and CDR2 YYDKDF (reference sequence). V was pared by 1 base and J by 5 bases, with 18 bases between. The data stem from a study of shared clonotypes between healthy human individuals. The sequence was collected from a man aged 25-45 years in good health. The sequenced sample consisted of naive CD4+ T cells sorted from blood. Described subset: CD45RA+ positively selected. V gene TRBV15 combines with J gene TRBJ2-1, with a possible D match to TRBD1 (6 bases). The CDR3 DNA is TGTGCCACCAGCAGAGGGAAGGGACACCCAAACCACAATGAGCAGTTCTTC. Amino acids: CATSRGKGHPNHNEQFF.